Below, 2 T cell receptor beta chains from the same sample are listed, as sequenced in a study of T cell responses to AZD1222 COVID-19 vaccine (dated by TCRdb to the early 2020s). The library was made by the immunoSEQ multiplex PCR assay. Held by TCRdb, this immuneACCESS table contains in-frame sequences only and omits some clones. Under half of the omission traces to an unresolved V gene where checked; the cause of the rest is unknown. The sample profile shows approximately 64,000 clones; around 84% of them were found once. The ten largest clones capture about 10% of the sample. This sample's time point label indicates: baseline before first vaccination. The sample was peripheral blood, taken on day 0 of AZD1222 vaccination. The receptors derive from an adult in good health.

V and J are TRBV28 and TRBJ1-1; maybe TRBD1 (6 bases). Trimming took off 7 bases at V and 1 base at J, with 13 bases between the two ends. The CDR3 length is 14 residues. In germline, CDR1 is MDHEN, CDR2 SYDVKM. The CDR3 sequence is CASNYPGANTEAFF. Written as DNA, the CDR3 is TGTGCCAGCAATTACCCAGGGGCGAACACTGAAGCTTTCTTT.

The CDR3 DNA reads as TGTGCCAGTAGTTCCGGACGGGGGGGATTTTACGAGCAGTACTTC. Amino acid sequence: CASSSGRGGFYEQYF. The V gene is TRBV19, the J gene TRBJ2-7; 8 bases line up with TRBD2. The germline gives CDR1 LNHDA, CDR2 SQIVND (reference sequence). V was pared by 5 bases and J by 4 bases, with 10 bases of the junction left unmatched. The CDR3 runs to 15 residues.